The rows below give T cell receptor beta chains drawn from one sample of a study of blood T cell repertoires in COVID-19. Assay used: immunoSEQ multiplex PCR; TCRdb lists only in-frame clones, some missing. The data contain 250,000 to 300,000 clones, roughly 86% of them singletons. The sequenced material came from peripheral blood. The receptors shown here come from a man aged 18 to 30 with active or convalescent COVID-19. Both conserved end residues are part of each CDR3. A D gene is named only where the DNA matches it firmly. Only some rows state a clone size, as once, few, many or a class for expanded clones.

J | D | V | size | DNA | CDR3
TRBJ1-3 | TRBD1 | TRBV18 | - | TGTGCCAGCTCACCGCTACAGGGGACTGAAAACACCATATATTTT | CASSPLQGTENTIYF
TRBJ1-2 | TRBD1 | TRBV29-1 | - | TGCAGCGTAGGGACAGGGAGGTATGGCTACACCTTC | CSVGTGRYGYTF
TRBJ2-3 | TRBD1 | TRBV29-1 | - | TGCAGCGTTGACGGACAGGGATGGCACAAAGATACGCAGTATTTT | CSVDGQGWHKDTQYF
TRBJ1-5 | - | TRBV27 | once | TGTGCCAGCAGTTCCGACAGCCCCAATCAGCCCCAGCATTTT | CASSSDSPNQPQHF
TRBJ2-7 | - | TRBV27 | - | TGTGCCAGCAGTTTATGGGGGCACGAGCAGTACTTC | CASSLWGHEQYF
TRBJ1-1 | - | TRBV5-4 | - | TGTGCCAGCAGTTCACAGACAGAAGCTTTCTTT | CASSSQTEAFF
TRBJ2-3 | - | TRBV4-2 | - | TGTGCCAGCAGCCTCGACAGATTCACAGATACGCAGTATTTT | CASSLDRFTDTQYF
TRBJ2-2 | - | TRBV6-5 | - | TGTGCCAGCAGTTACACCTATACAGTCGACACCGGGGAGCTGTTTTTT | CASSYTYTVDTGELFF
TRBJ1-3 | - | TRBV9 | - | TGTGCCAGCAGCCCAAGAATGGCCGGAAACACCATATATTTT | CASSPRMAGNTIYF
TRBJ1-4 | TRBD1 | TRBV7-8 | - | TGTGCCAGCAGCTTAGAGACAGGGAGTGCAAAACTGTTTTTT | CASSLETGSAKLFF
TRBJ1-2 | - | TRBV9 | - | TGTGCCAGCAGCTCCGGCTCTACTGAGGATGGCTACACCTTC | CASSSGSTEDGYTF
TRBJ2-3 | - | TRBV24-1 | - | TGTGCCACTGCAGGTCCTAGCACAGATACGCAGTATTTT | CATAGPSTDTQYF
TRBJ1-2 | - | TRBV28 | - | TGTGCCAGCAGTTCCCCCGAGCGTAGGGGTTATGGCTACACCTTC | CASSSPERRGYGYTF
TRBJ1-1 | - | TRBV3-1/TRBV3-2 | - | TGTGCCAGCAGCACGGGGACTGAAGCTTTCTTT | CASSTGTEAFF
TRBJ1-1 | TRBD1 | TRBV5-4 | - | TGTGCCAGCAGCAGGACAGGGGGAACTGAAGCTTTCTTT | CASSRTGGTEAFF
TRBJ2-3 | TRBD2 | TRBV10-2 | - | TGCGCCAGCAGTGAGGAGTTTGCGGGGGGGCGTACAGATACGCAGTATTTT | CASSEEFAGGRTDTQYF
TRBJ2-1 | TRBD2 | TRBV3-1/TRBV3-2 | - | TGTGCCAGCAGCCCCCCCGCTAGCGGGGGGCTGAATGAGCAGTTCTTC | CASSPPASGGLNEQFF
TRBJ2-3 | - | TRBV21-1 | - | TGTGCCAGCCCGGCGCGGGAAGAGACTAGCACAGATACGCAGTATTTT | CASPAREETSTDTQYF
TRBJ2-7 | TRBD1 | TRBV5-1 | - | TGCGCCAGCAGCGTACGGGACAGGGACTACGAGCAGTACTTC | CASSVRDRDYEQYF
TRBJ2-7 | - | TRBV25-1 | - | TGTGCCAGCAGTGAATCGGCCACGGGCTACGAGCAGTACTTC | CASSESATGYEQYF
TRBJ2-3 | - | TRBV11-3 | - | TGTGCCAGCAACCCGGACATCTCTAGCACAGATACGCAGTATTTT | CASNPDISSTDTQYF
TRBJ1-2 | - | TRBV27 | - | TGTGCCAGCAGGATCTCCCCTGTCGGTGGCTACACCTTC | CASRISPVGGYTF
TRBJ2-3 | - | TRBV7-2 | few | TGTGCCAGCAGCTTAGACTCAGATACGCAGTATTTT | CASSLDSDTQYF
TRBJ2-5 | - | TRBV4-2 | once | TGTGCCAGCAGCCAAGATTTTATAGAGACCCAGTACTTC | CASSQDFIETQYF
TRBJ2-2 | - | TRBV24-1 | - | TGTGCCACCAGTGATATAGCGGCGACGAACACCGGGGAGCTGTTTTTT | CATSDIAATNTGELFF
TRBJ1-6 | - | TRBV30 | - | TGTGCCTGGATTACGGGGGGATATAATTCACCCCTCCACTTT | CAWITGGYNSPLHF
TRBJ1-2 | TRBD1 | TRBV7-9 | few | TGTGCCAGCAGCAAGACGACAGGGGCCCAAGGTAGTGGCTACACCTTC | CASSKTTGAQGSGYTF
TRBJ1-3 | - | TRBV6-5 | - | TGTGCCAGCAGTAACTGGGCCTCTGGAGGAAACACCATATATTTT | CASSNWASGGNTIYF
TRBJ2-7 | TRBD1 | TRBV7-6 | - | TGTGCCAGCAGCTTAATGGGGACAGGGTCGAATTACGAGCAGTACTTC | CASSLMGTGSNYEQYF
TRBJ2-5 | - | TRBV2 | - | TGTGCCAGCACCCGAAAAGCGGTTTTGGGGACCCAGTACTTC | CASTRKAVLGTQYF
TRBJ2-5 | - | TRBV11-1 | - | TGTGCCAGCAGCTCGCAGGAGACCCAGTACTTC | CASSSQETQYF
TRBJ2-7 | - | TRBV5-6 | - | TGTGCCAGCAGCCCGGGGTTGGGCTACCAGCAGTACTTC | CASSPGLGYQQYF
TRBJ2-3 | - | TRBV4-1 | - | TGCGCCAGCAGCCAATATCGCTACACAGATACGCAGTATTTT | CASSQYRYTDTQYF
TRBJ1-4 | TRBD1 | TRBV27 | - | TGTGCCAGCAGTTTATTGGGACAGGGAACAACTAATGAAAAACTGTTTTTT | CASSLLGQGTTNEKLFF
TRBJ1-5 | - | TRBV12-3/TRBV12-4 | - | TGTGCCAGCACTGTGGCCAATCAGCCCCAGCATTTT | CASTVANQPQHF